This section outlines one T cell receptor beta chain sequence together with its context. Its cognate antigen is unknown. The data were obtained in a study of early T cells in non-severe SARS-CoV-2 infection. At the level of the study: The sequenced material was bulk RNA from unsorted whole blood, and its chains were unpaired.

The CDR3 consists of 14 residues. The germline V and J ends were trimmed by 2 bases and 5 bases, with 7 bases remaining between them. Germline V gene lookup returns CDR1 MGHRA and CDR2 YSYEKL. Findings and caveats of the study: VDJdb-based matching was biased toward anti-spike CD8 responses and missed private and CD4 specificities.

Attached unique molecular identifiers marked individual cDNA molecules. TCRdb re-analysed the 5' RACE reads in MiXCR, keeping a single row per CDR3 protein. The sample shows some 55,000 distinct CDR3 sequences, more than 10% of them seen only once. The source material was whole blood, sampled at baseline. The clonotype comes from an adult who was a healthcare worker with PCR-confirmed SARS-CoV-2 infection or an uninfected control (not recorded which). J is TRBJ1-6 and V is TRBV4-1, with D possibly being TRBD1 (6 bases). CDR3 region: CASSQTGNNSPLHF. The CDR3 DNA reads TGCGCCAGCAGCCAAACAGGGAATAATTCACCCCTCCACTTT.